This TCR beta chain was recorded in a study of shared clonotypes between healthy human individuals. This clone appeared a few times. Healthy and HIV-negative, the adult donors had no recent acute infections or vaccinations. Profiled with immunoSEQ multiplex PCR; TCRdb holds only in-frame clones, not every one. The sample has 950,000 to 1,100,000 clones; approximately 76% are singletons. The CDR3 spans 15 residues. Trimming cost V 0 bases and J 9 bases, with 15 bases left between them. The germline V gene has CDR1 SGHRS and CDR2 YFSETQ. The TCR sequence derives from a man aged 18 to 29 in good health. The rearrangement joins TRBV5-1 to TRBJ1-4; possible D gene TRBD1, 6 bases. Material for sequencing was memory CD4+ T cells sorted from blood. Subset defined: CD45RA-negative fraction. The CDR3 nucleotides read TGCGCCAGCAGCTTGGACACAGGGACTGGGAAAAAACTGTTTTTT. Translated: CASSLDTGTGKKLFF.